The 32 T cell receptor beta chains below all came from one sample that was sequenced in a study of shared clonotypes between healthy human individuals. TCRdb's table, derived via immunoSEQ multiplex PCR, lists solely in-frame clones and lacks some. The sample includes about 1.1 million clones, around three quarters of them seen just once. Source material: memory CD4+ T cells from PBMCs. As for subset: CD45RA-negative fraction. The receptor source for this set is a man aged 18-30 years in good health. Some clones in this sample may be carry-over from other donors' samples.

This clone showed up just a few times. The rearrangement uses TRBV9 and TRBJ2-5; possibly TRBD1 for D (6 bases). CDR3 size: 14 residues. In germline, CDR1 is SGDLS, CDR2 YYNGEE. Trimming cost V 3 bases and J 5 bases, with 14 bases left between them. In DNA, the CDR3 is TGTGCCAGCAGCGCAGGGGATAGCAGGGAGACCCAGTACTTC. This translates into CASSAGDSRETQYF.

This clone appeared a few times. This rearrangement joins TRBV6-5 to TRBJ2-3; 7 bases fit TRBD1. The CDR3 runs 13 residues. Germline lookup yields CDR1 MNHEY and CDR2 SVGAGI. Trimming took 6 bases from V and 4 from J; bases not matched to a gene: 4. The CDR3 protein is CASSPQGADTQYF. CDR3 in DNA: TGTGCCAGCAGCCCGCAGGGGGCAGATACGCAGTATTTT.

The rearrangement joins TRBV29-1 to TRBJ1-1, with D possibly being TRBD1 (5 bases). Per the germline V gene, CDR1 is SQVTM and CDR2 is ANQGSEA. Trimming removed 4 bases at V and 4 bases at J, with 13 bases between. The CDR3 is made up of 13 amino acids. The CDR3 DNA reads TGCAGCGTTGGGGGCAGGGCGGGCACTGAAGCTTTCTTT. Protein product: CSVGGRAGTEAFF.

This CDR3 is CSVRTGNSYEQYF. The DNA for the CDR3 is TGCAGCGTCCGGACAGGGAACTCCTACGAGCAGTACTTC. The chain joins TRBV29-1 to TRBJ2-7; 8 nucleotides line up with TRBD1. The germline gives CDR1 SQVTM, CDR2 ANQGSEA. This CDR3 contains 13 residues. V dropped 6 bases and J dropped 0; count of bases not matched to a gene: 4.

This chain joins TRBV27 and TRBJ1-2; TRBD1 matches 10 bases. There are 16 residues in the CDR3. The V gene end was trimmed by 6 bases and the J gene end by 2 bases; junction bases not matched to a gene: 9. Germline V gives CDR1 MNHEY, CDR2 SMNVEV (reference sequence). CDR3 coding DNA: TGTGCCAGCAGGGGGAGCGGGGGACAGGGGAACTATGGCTACACCTTC. Translated: CASRGSGGQGNYGYTF.

This clone was recorded many times. The rearrangement uses TRBV5-1 and TRBJ2-3; TRBD2 might be the D (6 bases). The CDR3 consists of 15 residues. The V gene's germline CDR1 is SGHRS and CDR2 YFSETQ. The V and J ends lost 7 bases and 2 bases respectively, with 17 bases between them. The CDR3 here is CASSAGREDTDTQYF. DNA for the CDR3: TGCGCCAGCTCCGCGGGAAGGGAGGACACAGATACGCAGTATTTT.

This clone was seen once. The chain joins TRBV7-2 to TRBJ1-4; tentatively, D is TRBD1 (5 bases). The CDR3 runs 16 residues. Deletions cut 5 bases from V and 2 bases from J, with 15 bases between. CDR1 and CDR2 from the germline V gene are SGHTA and FQGNSA. DNA of the CDR3: TGTGCCAGCAGCATTAACGCTTGGGGGACTAATGAAAAACTGTTTTTT. Its translation is CASSINAWGTNEKLFF.

The chain carries TRBV30 and TRBJ2-5; unclear D gene. Matching the DNA end better, TRBJ2-7 makes the J call doubtful. Per the germline V gene, CDR1 is GTSNPN and CDR2 is SVGIG (reference sequence). This CDR3 is 15 amino acids long. The CDR3 DNA follows: TGTGCCTGGAGCCGCGCGTGGCAGATTCCCTACGAGCAGTACTTC. Amino acids: CAWSRAWQIPYEQYF.

The chain carries TRBV28 and TRBJ2-7, with D maybe TRBD2 (6 bases). The CDR3 extends over 14 amino acids. Germline V gene data show CDR1 as MDHEN and CDR2 as SYDVKM. V lost 6 bases and J lost 1, with 13 bases in between. CDR3 sequence reads: CASSSDYRSYEQYF. CDR3 DNA sequence: TGTGCCAGCAGCTCGGACTACCGATCCTACGAGCAGTACTTC.

The chain recombines TRBV5-6 with TRBJ2-6, with D hard to call. Germline CDR1 SGHDT, CDR2 YYEEEE. CDR3 size: 16 residues. The V end was cut by 2 bases, the J end by 2 bases, with 11 bases between. This CDR3 is CASSFFSRPGANVLTF. As DNA, the CDR3 is TGTGCCAGCAGCTTTTTCTCCAGACCTGGGGCCAACGTCCTGACTTTC. Based on the CDR3 plus reference TRBV5-6 and TRBJ2-6, the full variable domain is DAGVTQSPTHLIKTRGQQVTLRCSPKSGHDTVSWYQQALGQGPQFIFQYYEEEERQRGNFPDRFSGHQFPNYSSELNVNALLLGDSALYLCASSFFSRPGANVLTFGAGSRLTVL.

As DNA, the CDR3 is TGTGCCATCAGTGAGAGGGCGGGAGGGCCTACCGGGGAGCTGTTTTTT. It encodes CAISERAGGPTGELFF. The rearrangement uses TRBV10-3 and TRBJ2-2, with 9 bases lining up with TRBD2. Germline V gene sequence: CDR1 ENHRY, CDR2 SYGVKD. V dropped 2 bases and J dropped 5; count of bases not matched to a gene: 6. This CDR3 is built from 16 residues.

A single count supports this clone. The rearrangement links TRBV29-1 to TRBJ1-2, with D possibly TRBD1 on 6 matching bases. The germline V gene encodes CDR1 SQVTM and CDR2 ANQGSEA. The CDR3 sequence is 14 residues long. Trimming stripped 6 bases from V and 3 bases from J, with 17 bases between. CDR3 sequence (DNA): TGCAGCGTAGATGACAGGAAAACGTACTATGGCTACACCTTC. This gives the protein CSVDDRKTYYGYTF.

The chain recombines TRBV30 with TRBJ2-7, with D perhaps TRBD1 or TRBD2 (5 bases each). Germline CDR1 and CDR2: GTSNPN and SVGIG (reference sequence). V was trimmed by 7 bases and J by 0 bases, leaving 13 bases between them. There are 13 residues in the CDR3. The CDR3 bases are TGTGCCTCCGGAGGTGGGGGCTCCTACGAGCAGTACTTC. Its translation is CASGGGGSYEQYF.

This clone was picked up a small number of times. The chain couples TRBV5-8 to TRBJ2-7; no clear D. The V and J ends lost 1 base and 3 bases respectively, with 11 bases between them. Per germline, CDR1 SGHTS and CDR2 YDEGEE. The CDR3 is 14 amino acids. In DNA form, the CDR3 reads TGTGCCAGCAGCTTGTCATATTCGATCTACGAGCAGTACTTC. Its translation is CASSLSYSIYEQYF.

The rearrangement joins TRBV2 to TRBJ1-1; D is unclear. CDR1 is SNHLY, CDR2 FYNNEI, per germline. The CDR3 totals 14 residues. V was pared by 9 bases and J by 6 bases, with 20 bases between. The CDR3 DNA follows: TGTGCCAGTCGTGAAAAAGGGTGGATCTCTGAAGCTTTCTTT. Amino acids: CASREKGWISEAFF.

The V and J genes are TRBV28 and TRBJ2-3, with unresolved D. This CDR3 contains 13 residues. With 5 bases removed from V and 6 bases from J, the gap between germline ends came to 12 bases. CDR1 and CDR2 from the germline V gene are MDHEN and SYDVKM. DNA for the CDR3: TGTGCCAGCAGTGCTCAACAGTACGATACGCAGTATTTT. Residues: CASSAQQYDTQYF.

Of note for this clone: Possible read error: a much larger clone is one base away. The rearrangement links TRBV7-2 to TRBJ2-7; D is unclear. CDR3 length: 12 amino acids. Germline V gene sequence: CDR1 SGHTA, CDR2 FQGNSA. V was cut by 2 bases and J by 0 bases, with 2 bases left in between. CDR3 nucleotides: TGTGCCAGCAGCTTATACTCCTACGAGCAGTACTTC. Translating it yields CASSLYSYEQYF.

This rearrangement joins TRBV29-1 to TRBJ2-5; possibly TRBD2 for D (6 bases). The CDR3 is 12 residues long. Between the trimmed V and J ends, which lost 4 bases and 5 bases, there was a span of 11 bases. Germline V CDR1 and CDR2: SQVTM, ANQGSEA. Here the CDR3 reads CSVVISGETQYF. CDR3 coding DNA: TGCAGCGTTGTGATTAGCGGTGAGACCCAGTACTTC.

This clone was observed a few times. V usage is TRBV9 and J usage is TRBJ1-5; no definite D call. Germline V gene sequence: CDR1 SGDLS, CDR2 YYNGEE. Trimming took 1 base from V and 10 from J, leaving 6 bases between them. This CDR3 contains 11 residues. The CDR3 DNA reads as TGTGCCAGCAGCGTACGGTCCCCCCAGCATTTT. Protein product: CASSVRSPQHF. Combining the CDR3 with reference TRBV9 and TRBJ1-5 gives the whole variable domain DSGVTQTPKHLITATGQRVTLRCSPRSGDLSVYWYQQSLDQGLQFLIQYYNGEERAKGNILERFSAQQFPDLHSELNLSSLELGDSALYFCASSVRSPQHFGDGTRLSIL.

This chain links TRBV4-3 with TRBJ2-6; D gene ambiguous. Trimming pared 0 bases from V and 1 base from J, leaving 7 bases between. The CDR3 consists of 16 residues. CDR1 and CDR2 from the germline V gene are LGHNA and YSLEER. This chain's CDR3 is CASSQDKGSGANVLTF. The CDR3 DNA is TGCGCCAGCAGCCAAGATAAGGGATCTGGGGCCAACGTCCTGACTTTC.

The sample holds one count of this clone. The V and J genes are TRBV6-1 and TRBJ1-2, with no clear D. There are 14 residues in the CDR3. Germline V lookup: CDR1 MNHNS, CDR2 SASEGT. The ends were cut back, 6 bases at V and 3 bases at J, with 14 bases in the middle. CDR3 nucleotide sequence: TGTGCCAGCAGGCTGCAGGCCGACCACTATGGCTACACCTTC. This sequence encodes CASRLQADHYGYTF.

This clone was observed a handful of times. This chain links TRBV27 with TRBJ1-1; 7 bases agree with TRBD1. V shed 1 base and J 4 bases; nucleotides not matched to a gene: 9. This CDR3 has 16 amino acids. Germline-derived CDR1 and CDR2 are MNHEY and SMNVEV (reference sequence). In DNA, the CDR3 is TGTGCCAGCAGTTTATTGATAGGGGGCAAGGCCACTGAAGCTTTCTTT. Residues: CASSLLIGGKATEAFF.

The V call is TRBV6-6, the J call TRBJ2-2; D ambiguous. Deletions cut 5 bases from V and 1 base from J, with 8 bases between. Germline V gene lookup returns CDR1 MNHNY and CDR2 SVGAGI (reference sequence). CDR3 length equals 14 residues. In DNA form, the CDR3 reads TGTGCCAGCAGTCCCAACAAGAACACCGGGGAGCTGTTTTTT. This translates into CASSPNKNTGELFF.

This clone was picked up a small number of times. This sequence joins TRBV19 and TRBJ1-3; D is undetermined. Deletions cut 3 bases from V and 0 bases from J, with 15 bases between. From germline, CDR1 is LNHDA and CDR2 SQIVND (reference sequence). This CDR3 region has 17 residues. This CDR3 is CASSIVLRLNSGNTIYF. CDR3 sequence (DNA): TGTGCCAGTAGTATTGTGTTGAGGCTAAACTCTGGAAACACCATATATTTT.

This sequence joins TRBV6-1 and TRBJ2-7; TRBD1 matches 8 bases. J gave up 0 bases and V 7 bases, and 5 bases lay outside the gene matches. The CDR3 is made up of 14 amino acids. Germline CDR1 is MNHNS and CDR2 is SASEGT. CDR3 amino acids: CASITGGHSYEQYF. The CDR3 DNA follows: TGTGCCAGCATCACAGGGGGACACTCCTACGAGCAGTACTTC.

This chain uses TRBV2 with TRBJ1-5; tentative D call: TRBD1 (5 bases). The V gene's germline CDR1 is SNHLY and CDR2 FYNNEI. V gave up 5 bases and J gave up 5 bases, with 16 bases separating them. There are 15 residues in the CDR3. The CDR3 DNA reads TGTGCCAGCAGTCTCGAGACGGGACTGTATCAGCCCCAGCATTTT. This gives the protein CASSLETGLYQPQHF.

About this clone itself: Its ends do not fully match the called genes, so a read error is possible. This rearrangement joins TRBV28 to TRBJ2-7; 8 bases align to TRBD1. This CDR3 has 15 amino acids. The germline gives CDR1 MDHEN, CDR2 SYDVKM. CDR3 amino acids: CASSLASGGSDEQYF. CDR3 sequence (DNA): TGTGCCAGCAGTTTAGCGTCAGGGGGCTCCGACGAGCAGTACTTC.

The V call is TRBV6-1, the J call TRBJ2-7; D unresolved. Trimming removed 5 bases from V and 1 base from J, with 12 bases in between. The CDR3 covers 14 residues. CDR1 and CDR2 from the germline V gene are MNHNS and SASEGT. CDR3 bases: TGTGCCAGCAGTCCCCAGAAACCTTCCTACGAGCAGTACTTC. It translates to CASSPQKPSYEQYF.

This chain uses TRBV9 with TRBJ2-7; possible D gene TRBD1, 6 bases. CDR1 and CDR2 (germline): SGDLS, YYNGEE. The V gene lost 0 bases and the J gene lost 6 bases, with 13 bases spanning the gap. The CDR3 contains 14 residues. The CDR3 spells CASSVVVDSGEQYF. The CDR3 DNA sequence: TGTGCCAGCAGCGTAGTAGTGGACAGCGGCGAGCAGTACTTC.

This chain connects TRBV6-1 to TRBJ2-5, with D unresolved. The CDR3 extends over 14 amino acids. Trimming took off 2 bases at V and 4 bases at J, with 11 bases between the two ends. Germline V gene data show CDR1 as MNHNS and CDR2 as SASEGT. The CDR3 coding sequence is TGTGCCAGCAGTGAAAACCCCTATCGAGAGACCCAGTACTTC. Translating it yields CASSENPYRETQYF.

Of note for this clone: This specimen includes other DNA sequences encoding the same CDR3. The rearrangement joins TRBV7-2 to TRBJ1-3; D gene unclear. From germline, CDR1 is SGHTA and CDR2 FQGNSA. This CDR3 is 13 amino acids long. V was trimmed by 3 bases and J by 0 bases, leaving 3 bases between them. CDR3 DNA: TGTGCCAGCAGCTTTAACTCTGGAAACACCATATATTTT. Protein product: CASSFNSGNTIYF.

This chain connects TRBV6-6 to TRBJ1-1; D may be TRBD1 (5 bases). Trimming stripped 4 bases from V and 7 bases from J, with 16 bases between. This CDR3 is 14 amino acids long. The germline gives CDR1 MNHNY, CDR2 SVGAGI (reference sequence). CDR3 DNA sequence: TGTGCCAGCAGTTCAGAATACCGGGGCAATGAAGCTTTCTTT. Amino acid sequence: CASSSEYRGNEAFF.